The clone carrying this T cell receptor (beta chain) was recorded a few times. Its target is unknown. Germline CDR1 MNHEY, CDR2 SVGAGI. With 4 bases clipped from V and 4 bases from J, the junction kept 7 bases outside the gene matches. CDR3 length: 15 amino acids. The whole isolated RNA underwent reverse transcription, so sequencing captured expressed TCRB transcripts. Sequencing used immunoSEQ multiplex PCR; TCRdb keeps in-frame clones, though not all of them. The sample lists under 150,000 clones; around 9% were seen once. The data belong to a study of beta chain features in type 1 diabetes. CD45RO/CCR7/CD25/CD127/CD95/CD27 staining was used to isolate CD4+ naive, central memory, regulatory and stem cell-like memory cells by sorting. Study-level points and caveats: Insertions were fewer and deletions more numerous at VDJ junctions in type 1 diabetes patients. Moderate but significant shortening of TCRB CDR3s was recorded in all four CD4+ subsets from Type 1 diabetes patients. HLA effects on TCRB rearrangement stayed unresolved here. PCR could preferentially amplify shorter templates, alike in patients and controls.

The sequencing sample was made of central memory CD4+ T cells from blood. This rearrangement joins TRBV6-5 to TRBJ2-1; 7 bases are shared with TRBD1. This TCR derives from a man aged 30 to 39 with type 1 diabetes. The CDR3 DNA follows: TGTGCCAGCAGTTCCGAACAGGGGCGATACAATGAGCAGTTCTTC. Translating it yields CASSSEQGRYNEQFF.